This record looks at one T cell receptor beta chain sequence and its context. Repertoires were generated with immunoSEQ multiplex PCR, while TCRdb's copy carries only in-frame clones and drops some. This table holds 95,000 to 100,000 clones, roughly nine tenths found once. The V end was cut by 6 bases, the J end by 1 base, with 13 bases between. The CDR3 has 14 amino acids. Germline V gene sequence: CDR1 LNHDA, CDR2 SQIVND (reference sequence). The entry originates in a study of T cell responses to AZD1222 COVID-19 vaccine. The rearrangement joins TRBV19 to TRBJ2-7; the D call may be TRBD1 or TRBD2 (5 bases each). The clonotype originates from an adult in good health. Source: peripheral blood, taken on day 0 of AZD1222 vaccination. CDR3 residues: CASRPGRKSYEQYF. In DNA, the CDR3 is TGTGCCAGTAGACCGGGACGGAAGTCCTACGAGCAGTACTTC.